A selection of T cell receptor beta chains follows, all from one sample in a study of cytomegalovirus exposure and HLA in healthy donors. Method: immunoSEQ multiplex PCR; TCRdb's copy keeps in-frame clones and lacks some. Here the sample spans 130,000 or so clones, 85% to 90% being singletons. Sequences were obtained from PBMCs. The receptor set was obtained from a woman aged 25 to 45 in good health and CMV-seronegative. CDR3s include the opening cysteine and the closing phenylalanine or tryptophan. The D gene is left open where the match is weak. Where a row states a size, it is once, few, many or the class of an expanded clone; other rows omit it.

TGTGCCAGCAGCCCTCAGACAGGGGACTACACCTTC	CASSPQTGDYTF	TRBD1	TRBV7-6	TRBJ1-2	.
TGTGCCAGCGCTATAGGTGGAGCGAGTGGCTACACCTTC	CASAIGGASGYTF	.	TRBV27	TRBJ1-2	.
TGTGCCAGCAGCTTTAAGCATGAGCAGTTCTTC	CASSFKHEQFF	.	TRBV11-3	TRBJ2-1	.
TGTGCCAGCAGTAACCTACAGGGGCAAGGTGAAGCTTTCTTT	CASSNLQGQGEAFF	TRBD1	TRBV6-1	TRBJ1-1	.
TGTGCCAGCTCACCACTTATAGGGGCAATGGACACTGAAGCTTTCTTT	CASSPLIGAMDTEAFF	.	TRBV18	TRBJ1-1	.
TGCGCCAGCATGTTTGAGGGGGCGACTGAAGCTTTCTTT	CASMFEGATEAFF	TRBD1	TRBV4-1	TRBJ1-1	.
TGTGCCAGCAGCTTTCGGAGGGTGAGGTACGAGCAGTACTTC	CASSFRRVRYEQYF	.	TRBV5-6	TRBJ2-7	.
TGTGCCAGCAGCTTAGGGACAGGGGGGGACTATGGCTACACCTTC	CASSLGTGGDYGYTF	TRBD1	TRBV13	TRBJ1-2	.
TGTGCCAGCAGCAGGCCGGGACTACGGGAGACCCAGTACTTC	CASSRPGLRETQYF	TRBD2	TRBV7-8	TRBJ2-5	.
TGTGCCAGAAGCTTAAGCGTTGGACAGGGAAGAAATGTCGGCTACACCTTC	CARSLSVGQGRNVGYTF	.	TRBV7-5	TRBJ1-2	once
TGTGCCAGTAGAACGCCAGGGGGAAATGAGGTTGAGCAGTTCTTC	CASRTPGGNEVEQFF	TRBD1	TRBV19	TRBJ2-1	.
TGTGCCAGCAGCCACCGGGACTCCTTGGGGGAGACCCAGTACTTC	CASSHRDSLGETQYF	.	TRBV2	TRBJ2-5	once
TGCGCCAGCAGCCCGGGGGGTGGTGGAGCTTTCTTT	CASSPGGGGAFF	.	TRBV4-3	TRBJ1-1	.
TGTGCCAGCAGCTTAATCGACAGGGTCGGAAAAGAGACCCAGTACTTC	CASSLIDRVGKETQYF	TRBD1	TRBV11-3	TRBJ2-5	.
TGTGCCAGCAGTCCCTACAGGGGGGGCAATCAGCCCCAGCATTTT	CASSPYRGGNQPQHF	TRBD1	TRBV27	TRBJ1-5	.
TGTGCCAGTACCCTAGGGACAGCCCTGGCGGGAAACACCATATATTTT	CASTLGTALAGNTIYF	TRBD1	TRBV19	TRBJ1-3	.
TGTGCCAGCAGCGGGCGGGGACTAGCTCCCACAGATACGCAGTATTTT	CASSGRGLAPTDTQYF	TRBD2	TRBV9	TRBJ2-3	.
TGTGCCAGCACCCCAGCGACAGATACGCAGTATTTT	CASTPATDTQYF	.	TRBV6-1	TRBJ2-3	.
TGCGCCAGCAGTGATTACGGGGACGAGCAGTACTTC	CASSDYGDEQYF	.	TRBV10-1	TRBJ2-7	.
TGCGCCAGCAGCCCAGATGGACAGGGCGGCTACACCTTC	CASSPDGQGGYTF	TRBD1	TRBV5-1	TRBJ1-2	.
TGTGCCAGCGCGGGGGCCGATGAGCAGTTCTTC	CASAGADEQFF	.	TRBV6-6	TRBJ2-1	.
TGTGCCAGCACCAGGACAGGTACCAATGAGCAGTTCTTC	CASTRTGTNEQFF	TRBD1	TRBV6-5	TRBJ2-1	.
TGCGCCAGCAGCTTGGCAGGGGTCGGCAATCAGCCCCAGCATTTT	CASSLAGVGNQPQHF	.	TRBV5-1	TRBJ1-5	.
TGTGCCAGCAGTGCCACAGGGAGCAATCAGCCCCAGCATTTT	CASSATGSNQPQHF	.	TRBV6-1	TRBJ1-5	.
TGTGCCAGCAGCAGAGGACTAGCGGGAGGGGGCCGCCACACAGATACGCAGTATTTT	CASSRGLAGGGRHTDTQYF	TRBD2	TRBV11-3	TRBJ2-3	.
TGCGCCAGCAGCCAATACAGTAATAGCAATCAGCCCCAGCATTTT	CASSQYSNSNQPQHF	.	TRBV4-1	TRBJ1-5	.
TGCGCCAGCAGCTTGGAGGGACACTCTTCCTACGAGCAGTACTTC	CASSLEGHSSYEQYF	.	TRBV5-1	TRBJ2-7	once
TGTGCCAGCAGCTTCGGGAGCACAGATACGCAGTATTTT	CASSFGSTDTQYF	.	TRBV7-2	TRBJ2-3	.
TGCAGCGCTGCGACAGGAACGAGGGACGGCTTT	CSAATGTRDGF	.	TRBV29-1	TRBJ1-1	.
TGTGCCAGCTCACCACCCGGGTCTCGGAACGAGCAGTACTTC	CASSPPGSRNEQYF	.	TRBV18	TRBJ2-7	.
TGCGCCAGCAGCTCCTCGGGAGGGGAAATCACAGATACGCAGTATTTT	CASSSSGGEITDTQYF	TRBD2	TRBV5-1	TRBJ2-3	.
TGTGCCAGCAGCCTAGCGGGATCTGGGAATTCACCCCTCCACTTT	CASSLAGSGNSPLHF	.	TRBV5-6	TRBJ1-6	.
TGCGCCAGCAGCCAGGTGTTGACTTTGAACTCCTACAATGAGCAGTTCTTC	CASSQVLTLNSYNEQFF	.	TRBV4-1	TRBJ2-1	.
TGTGCCAGCAGTTACGGGACAGCCGGGGAGCTGTTTTTT	CASSYGTAGELFF	TRBD1	TRBV6-5	TRBJ2-2	.
TGTGCCAGCAGTCGCCGGGGGGCCACAGATACGCAGTATTTT	CASSRRGATDTQYF	.	TRBV6-6	TRBJ2-3	.
TGTGCCAGCAGTCGTGGGGCGGGGGGCTCCTACGAGCAGTACTTC	CASSRGAGGSYEQYF	TRBD2	TRBV7-2	TRBJ2-7	.
TGTGCCAGCAGCAACCCCGAACAGGGAATAGGTGCTAACCCTGAAGCTTTCTTT	CASSNPEQGIGANPEAFF	.	TRBV21-1	TRBJ1-1	.